This T cell receptor beta chain derives from a study of T cells in Graves' hyperthyroidism and ophthalmopathy. Regarding the study as a whole: Ophthalmopathy, as predicted by the model, came a median 6.5 months after the prediction.

This clonotype showed up many times. Its antigen is unidentified. No ophthalmopathy progression within 18 months constituted stable Graves' hyperthyroidism. Researchers amplified the TCR beta CDR3 regions from RNA transcripts. The TCR CDR3 first-round RT-PCR relied on the HTBI primer set. TCRdb re-analysed the multiplex PCR reads in MiXCR, keeping a single row per CDR3 protein. The sample contains about 540,000 distinct CDR3 sequences, around 45% of which appear only once. The CDR3 totals 15 residues. The germline V gene has CDR1 LGHNA and CDR2 YNFKEQ. Losses at the gene ends were 0 bases for V and 3 bases for J; bases not matched to a gene: 4.

The V gene is TRBV4-2, the J gene TRBJ2-7; 8 bases map to TRBD2. Sequencing was carried out using peripheral blood or thyroid tissue (not recorded which). This TCR derives from a woman aged 18-29 years with Graves' hyperthyroidism. CDR3 in DNA: TGTGCCAGCAGCCAAGAAGGGACTAGGGGCTACGAGCAGTACTTC. It codes for CASSQEGTRGYEQYF.